The clone carrying this T cell receptor beta chain was seen ten or more times. V was cut by 2 bases and J by 9 bases, with 17 bases left in between. The germline CDR1 and CDR2 sequences are MNHEY and SVGEGT. The CDR3 is made up of 14 amino acids. The sample belongs to a study of T-cell reconstitution after alpha-beta-depleted transplantation in children. Unique molecular identifiers were incorporated into the prepared TCRbeta library. TCRdb independently ran MiXCR on the PCR reads; one entry per CDR3 protein. The sample yields about 640,000 distinct CDR3 sequences, roughly 15% seen once. Sequencing used PBMCs from the stem cell graft donor, obtained from the stem cell graft. V gene TRBV6-2 or TRBV6-3 combines with J gene TRBJ2-7; D possibly matches TRBD1 or TRBD2 (6 bases each). The TCR was taken from a human donor who donated a stem cell graft to a child with acute myeloid leukemia. CDR3 nucleotides: TGTGCCAGCAGTTACACGATACAGGGAGGACGGCAGTACGTC. Translating it yields CASSYTIQGGRQYV.